This T cell receptor beta chain derives from a study of identical twins. General study findings and limits: A partial confounding effect on zero-insertion analyses could come from invariant MAIT and iNKT cells. High-abundance cord blood beta clonotypes had fewer insertions; memory repertoires showed none.

A single record per CDR3 protein comes from TCRdb applying MiXCR to the 5' RACE reads. The sample shows about 450,000 distinct CDR3 sequences, about 18% of them seen only once. This CDR3 comprises 14 residues. V was trimmed by 5 bases and J by 4 bases, leaving 14 bases between them. On this clonotype itself: Its target is not known.

The chain recombines TRBV12-3 or TRBV12-4 with TRBJ1-2, with D perhaps TRBD1 (5 bases). Sequenced input: naive T cells sorted from blood. This sequence was found in a man over 45 in good health. Written as DNA, the CDR3 is TGTGCCAGCAGTGCCGACAGCTGGGTCTATGGCTACACCTTC. Translating it yields CASSADSWVYGYTF.